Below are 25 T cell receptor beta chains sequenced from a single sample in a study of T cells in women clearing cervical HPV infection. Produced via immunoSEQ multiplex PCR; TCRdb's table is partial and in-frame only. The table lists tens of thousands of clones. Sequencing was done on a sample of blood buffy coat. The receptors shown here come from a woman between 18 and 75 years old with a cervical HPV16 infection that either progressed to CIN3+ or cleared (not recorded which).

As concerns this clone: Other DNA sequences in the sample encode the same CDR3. CDR3 residues: CASSLQDLLDEQFF. Partial CDR3 DNA: TGCGCCAGCAGCTTGCAAGATTTACTGGATGAG. This chain uses TRBV5-1 with TRBJ2-1; no clear D. The observed sequence ends 3 residues before the CDR3 terminus, with the missing tail filled in from the germline J gene. CDR1 is SGHRS and CDR2 is YFSETQ in the germline V gene. This CDR3 comprises 14 residues. V dropped 1 base and J dropped 8 bases, with 13 bases sitting between them.

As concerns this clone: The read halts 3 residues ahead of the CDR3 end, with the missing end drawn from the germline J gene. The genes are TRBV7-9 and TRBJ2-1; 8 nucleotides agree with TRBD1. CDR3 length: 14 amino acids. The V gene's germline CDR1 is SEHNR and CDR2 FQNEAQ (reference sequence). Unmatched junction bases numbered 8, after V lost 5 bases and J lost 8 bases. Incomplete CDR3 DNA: TGTGCCAGCAGCCCAAGGACAGGGCGGGATGAG. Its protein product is CASSPRTGRDE. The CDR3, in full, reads CASSPRTGRDEQFF.

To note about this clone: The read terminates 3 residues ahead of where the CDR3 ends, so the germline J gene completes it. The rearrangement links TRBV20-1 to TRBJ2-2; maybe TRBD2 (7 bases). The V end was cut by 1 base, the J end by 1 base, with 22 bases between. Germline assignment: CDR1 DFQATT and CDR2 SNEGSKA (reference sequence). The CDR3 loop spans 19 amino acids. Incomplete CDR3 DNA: TGCAGTGCTAGAGGACGGACTATGGCGGGGGCCCTGAACACCGGGGAG. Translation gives CSARGRTMAGALNTGE. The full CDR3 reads CSARGRTMAGALNTGELFF.

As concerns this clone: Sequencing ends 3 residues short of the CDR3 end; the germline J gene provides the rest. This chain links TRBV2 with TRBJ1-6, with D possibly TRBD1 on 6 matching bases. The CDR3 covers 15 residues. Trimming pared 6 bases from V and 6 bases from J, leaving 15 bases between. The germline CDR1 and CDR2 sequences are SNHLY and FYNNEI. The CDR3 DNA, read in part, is TGTGCCAGCAGGGTGCGCGGGGGGCCTAATTCACCC. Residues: CASRVRGGPNSP. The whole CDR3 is CASRVRGGPNSPLHF.

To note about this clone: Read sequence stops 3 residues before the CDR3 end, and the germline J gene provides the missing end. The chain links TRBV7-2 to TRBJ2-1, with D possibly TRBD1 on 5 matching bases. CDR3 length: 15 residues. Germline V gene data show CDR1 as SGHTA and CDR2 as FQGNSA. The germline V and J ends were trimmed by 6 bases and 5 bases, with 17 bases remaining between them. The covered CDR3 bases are TGTGCCAGCAGAATTAATGGGGCGAACCACAATGAG. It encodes CASRINGANHNE. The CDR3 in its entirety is CASRINGANHNEQFF.

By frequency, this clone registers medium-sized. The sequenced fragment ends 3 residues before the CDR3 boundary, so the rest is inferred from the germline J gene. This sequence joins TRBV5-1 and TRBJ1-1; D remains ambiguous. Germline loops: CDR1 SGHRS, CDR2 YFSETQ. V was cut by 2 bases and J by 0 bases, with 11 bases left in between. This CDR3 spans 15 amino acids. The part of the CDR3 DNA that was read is TGCGCCAGCAGCTTTAGGGCGAGCCTGAACACTGAA. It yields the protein CASSFRASLNTE. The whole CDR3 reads CASSFRASLNTEAFF.

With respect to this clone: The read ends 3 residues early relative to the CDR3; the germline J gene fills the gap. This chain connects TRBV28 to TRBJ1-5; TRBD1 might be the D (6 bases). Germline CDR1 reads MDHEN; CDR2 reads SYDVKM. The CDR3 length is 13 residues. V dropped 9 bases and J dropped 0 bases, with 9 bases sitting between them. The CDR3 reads CASTGYSNQPQHF. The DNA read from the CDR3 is TGTGCCAGTACAGGGTATAGCAATCAGCCC.

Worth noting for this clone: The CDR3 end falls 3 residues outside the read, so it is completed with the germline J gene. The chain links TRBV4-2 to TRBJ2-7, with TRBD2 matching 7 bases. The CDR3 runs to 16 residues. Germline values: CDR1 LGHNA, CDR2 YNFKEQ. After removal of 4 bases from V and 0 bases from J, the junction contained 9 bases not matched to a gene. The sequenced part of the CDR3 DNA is TGTGCCAGCAGCCCAGAGAGCGGGGACCACTCCTACGAG. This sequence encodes CASSPESGDHSYE. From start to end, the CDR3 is CASSPESGDHSYEQYF.

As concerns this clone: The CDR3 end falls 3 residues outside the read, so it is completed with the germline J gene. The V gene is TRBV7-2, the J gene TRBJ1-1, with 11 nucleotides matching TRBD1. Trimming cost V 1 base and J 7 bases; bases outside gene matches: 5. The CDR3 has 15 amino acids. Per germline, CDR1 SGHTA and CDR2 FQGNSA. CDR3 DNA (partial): TGTGCCAGCAGCTTAGTAGGGGGGACAGGGGGTGAA. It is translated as CASSLVGGTGGE. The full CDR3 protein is CASSLVGGTGGEAFF.

The CDR3 sequence: CASSLDGTGELFF. CDR3 DNA, as far as it was read: TGTGCCAGCAGCTTAGACGGGACCGGGGAG. The genes are TRBV7-2 and TRBJ2-2; unclear D gene. The read gets to within 3 residues of the CDR3 end, and the germline J gene fills in the rest. V lost 1 base and J lost 5, with 5 bases in between. This CDR3 has 13 amino acids. The germline CDR1 and CDR2 sequences are SGHTA and FQGNSA.

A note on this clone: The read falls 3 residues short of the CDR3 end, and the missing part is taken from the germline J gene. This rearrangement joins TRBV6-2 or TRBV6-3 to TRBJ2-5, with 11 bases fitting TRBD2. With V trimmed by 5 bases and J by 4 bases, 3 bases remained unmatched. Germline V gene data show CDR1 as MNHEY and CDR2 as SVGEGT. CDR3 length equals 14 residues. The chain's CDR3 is CASSPGTSGETQYF. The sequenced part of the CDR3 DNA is TGTGCCAGCAGTCCAGGGACTAGCGGAGAGACC.

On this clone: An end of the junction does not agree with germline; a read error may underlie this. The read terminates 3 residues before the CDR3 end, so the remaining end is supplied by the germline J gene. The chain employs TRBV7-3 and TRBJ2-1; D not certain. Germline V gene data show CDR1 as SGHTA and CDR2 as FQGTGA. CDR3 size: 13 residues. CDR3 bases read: TGTGCCAGCAGCCTAACTTCCAACAATGAG. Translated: CASSLTSNNE. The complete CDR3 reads CASSLTSNNEQFF.

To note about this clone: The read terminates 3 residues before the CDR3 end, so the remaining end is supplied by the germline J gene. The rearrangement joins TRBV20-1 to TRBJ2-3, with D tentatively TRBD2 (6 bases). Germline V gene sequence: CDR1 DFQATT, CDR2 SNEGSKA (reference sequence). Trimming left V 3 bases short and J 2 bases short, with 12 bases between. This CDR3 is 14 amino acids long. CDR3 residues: CSASYRDFTDTQYF. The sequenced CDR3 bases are TGCAGTGCTAGTTACCGGGACTTCACAGATACG.

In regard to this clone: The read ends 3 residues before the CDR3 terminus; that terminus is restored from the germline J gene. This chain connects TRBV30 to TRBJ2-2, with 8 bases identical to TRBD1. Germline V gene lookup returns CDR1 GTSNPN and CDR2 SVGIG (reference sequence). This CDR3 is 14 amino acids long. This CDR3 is CAWSTTGVGEKLFF. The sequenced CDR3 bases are TGTGCCTGGAGTACGACAGGGGTTGGTGAAAAG.

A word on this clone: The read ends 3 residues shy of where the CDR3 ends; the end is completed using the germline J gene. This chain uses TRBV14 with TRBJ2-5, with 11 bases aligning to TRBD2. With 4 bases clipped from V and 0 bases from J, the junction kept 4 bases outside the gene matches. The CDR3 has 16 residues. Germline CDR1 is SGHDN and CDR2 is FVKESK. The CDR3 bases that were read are TGTGCCAGCAGCCGTACTAGCGGGGGAAACCAAGAGACC. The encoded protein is CASSRTSGGNQET. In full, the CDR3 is CASSRTSGGNQETQYF.

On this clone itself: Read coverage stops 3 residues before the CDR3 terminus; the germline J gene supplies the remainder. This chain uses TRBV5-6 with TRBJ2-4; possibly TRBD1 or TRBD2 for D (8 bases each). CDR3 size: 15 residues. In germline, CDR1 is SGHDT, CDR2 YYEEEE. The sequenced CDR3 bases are TGTGCCAGCAGACGAATGGACAGGGCGGGAGGCGGT. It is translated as CASRRMDRAGGG. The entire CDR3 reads CASRRMDRAGGGQYF.

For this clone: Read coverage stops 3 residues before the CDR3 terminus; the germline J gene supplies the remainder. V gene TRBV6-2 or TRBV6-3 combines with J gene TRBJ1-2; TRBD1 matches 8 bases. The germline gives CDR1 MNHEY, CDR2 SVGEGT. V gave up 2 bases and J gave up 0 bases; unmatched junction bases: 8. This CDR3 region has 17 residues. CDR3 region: CASSYPTGGVANYGYTF. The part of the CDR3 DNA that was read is TGTGCCAGCAGTTACCCTACAGGGGGGGTGGCTAACTATGGC.

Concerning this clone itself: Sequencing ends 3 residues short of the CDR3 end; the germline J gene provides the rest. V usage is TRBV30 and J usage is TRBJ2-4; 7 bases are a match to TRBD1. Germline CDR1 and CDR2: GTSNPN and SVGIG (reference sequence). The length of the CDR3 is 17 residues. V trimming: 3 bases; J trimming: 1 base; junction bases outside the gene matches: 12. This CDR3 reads CAWSPGQPGVAKNIQYF. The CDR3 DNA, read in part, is TGTGCCTGGAGCCCGGGACAGCCCGGGGTTGCCAAAAACATT.

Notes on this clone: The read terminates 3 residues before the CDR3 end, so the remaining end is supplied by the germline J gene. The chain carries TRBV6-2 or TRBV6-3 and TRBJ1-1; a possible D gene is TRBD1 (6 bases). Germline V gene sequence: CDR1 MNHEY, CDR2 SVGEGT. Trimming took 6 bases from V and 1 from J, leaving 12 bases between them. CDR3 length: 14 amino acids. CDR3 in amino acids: CASRLPTGNTEAFF. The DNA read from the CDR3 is TGTGCCAGCAGACTTCCGACAGGGAACACTGAA.

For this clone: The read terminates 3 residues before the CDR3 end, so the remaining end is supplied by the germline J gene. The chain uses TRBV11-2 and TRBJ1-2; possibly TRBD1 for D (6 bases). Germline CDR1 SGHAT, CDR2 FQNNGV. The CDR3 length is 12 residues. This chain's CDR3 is CASSLGDNDYTF. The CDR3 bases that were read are TGTGCCAGCAGCCTAGGGGACAATGAC. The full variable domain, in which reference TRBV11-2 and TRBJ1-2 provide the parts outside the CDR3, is EAGVAQSPRYKIIEKRQSVAFWCNPISGHATLYWYQQILGQGPKLLIQFQNNGVVDDSQLPKDRFSAERLKGVDSTLKIQPAKLEDSAVYLCASSLGDNDYTFGSGTRLTVV.

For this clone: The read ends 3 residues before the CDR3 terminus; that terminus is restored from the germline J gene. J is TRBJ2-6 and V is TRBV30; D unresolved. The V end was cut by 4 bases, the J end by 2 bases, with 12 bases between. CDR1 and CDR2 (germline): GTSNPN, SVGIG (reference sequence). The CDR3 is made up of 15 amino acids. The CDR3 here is CAWTDGQAGANVLTF. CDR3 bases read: TGTGCCTGGACAGACGGTCAGGCTGGGGCCAACGTC.

The covered CDR3 bases are TGTGCCAGCAGCTTAGGCAGGGGGCTTTCTGAAAAA. The encoded protein is CASSLGRGLSEK. The entire CDR3 reads CASSLGRGLSEKLFF. The chain joins TRBV7-8 to TRBJ1-4; TRBD1 aligns across 8 bases. The CDR3 is cut off 3 residues early in the read; its end comes from the germline J gene. The CDR3 totals 15 residues. V shed 1 base, J shed 7 bases, and the junction held 5 bases outside the gene matches. Germline lookup yields CDR1 SGHVS and CDR2 FQNEAQ.

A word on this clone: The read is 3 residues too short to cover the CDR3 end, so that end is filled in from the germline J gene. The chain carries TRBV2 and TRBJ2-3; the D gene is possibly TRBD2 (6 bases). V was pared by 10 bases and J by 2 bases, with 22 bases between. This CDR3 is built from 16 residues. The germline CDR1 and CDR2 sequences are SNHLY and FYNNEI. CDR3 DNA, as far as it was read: TGTGCCATCTCGCCGCGGGCGGGGAGTCCCACAGATACG. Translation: CAISPRAGSPTDT. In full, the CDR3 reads CAISPRAGSPTDTQYF.

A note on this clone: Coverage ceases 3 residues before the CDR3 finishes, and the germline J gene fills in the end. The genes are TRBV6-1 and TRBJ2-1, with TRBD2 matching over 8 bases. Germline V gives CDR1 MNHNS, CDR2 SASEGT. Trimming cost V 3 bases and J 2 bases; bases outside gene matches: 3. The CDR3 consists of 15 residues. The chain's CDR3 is CASSDRGGPYNEQFF. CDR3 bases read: TGTGCCAGCAGTGACCGGGGGGGCCCCTACAATGAG.

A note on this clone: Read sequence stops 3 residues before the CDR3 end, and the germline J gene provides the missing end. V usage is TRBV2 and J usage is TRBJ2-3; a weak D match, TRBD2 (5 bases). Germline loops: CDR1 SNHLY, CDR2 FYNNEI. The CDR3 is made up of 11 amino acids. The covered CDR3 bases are TGTGCCAGCAGTGAGAGAGGGACG. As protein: CASSERGT. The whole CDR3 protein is CASSERGTQYF.